This entry describes one TCR beta chain. This table comes from immunoSEQ multiplex PCR, and its TCRdb copy is limited to in-frame clones, with some not included. Among about 20,000 clones listed, roughly 80% were seen once. These data come from a study of OX40 agonist ivuxolimab in advanced cancers. Study-level background: In this cohort, patients received ivuxolimab, an agonistic anti-OX40 (CD134) antibody.

The TCR was taken from an adult with an advanced solid tumor such as melanoma, head and neck, liver or kidney cancer. The sample consisted of CD4+ or CD8+ T cells sorted from blood, taken in a trial of the OX40 agonist ivuxolimab.

CDR3 sequence (DNA): TGTGCCAGTAGTCCCCACCTGAACACTGAAGCTTTCTTT. Protein product: CASSPHLNTEAFF. The chain joins TRBV19 to TRBJ1-1; D gene ambiguous. The CDR3 runs 13 residues. V lost 5 bases and J lost 0, with 7 bases in between. From germline, CDR1 is LNHDA and CDR2 SQIVND (reference sequence).